This entry lists 27 T cell receptor beta chains sequenced from one sample in a study of T cell repertoires in cytomegalovirus infection. No antigen has been assigned to these receptors. One entry per CDR3 protein, called by TCRdb with MiXCR from the reads. The sample carries about 830,000 distinct CDR3 sequences, approximately 32% recorded once. Sequenced material: cultured CD8+ T cells from PBMCs, taken from culture after CMV antigen stimulation. The receptors here all came from a human donor in good health (CMV status not recorded). Some clones in this sample may be carry-over from other donors' samples.

The chain has TRBV12-3 or TRBV12-4 and TRBJ2-1, with 7 bases aligning to TRBD1. The CDR3 has 14 amino acids. Trimming cost V 3 bases and J 5 bases; bases outside gene matches: 4. CDR3 in amino acids: CASSLRGHHNEQFF. In DNA form, the CDR3 reads TGTGCCAGCAGTTTGAGGGGGCACCACAATGAGCAGTTCTTC.

This clonotype was counted between two and nine times. The chain joins TRBV4-1 to TRBJ2-2, with D perhaps matching TRBD1 (6 bases). The V and J ends lost 2 bases and 9 bases respectively, with 10 bases between them. The CDR3 is made up of 13 amino acids. Looked up from germline, CDR1 is MGHRA and CDR2 is YSYEKL. CDR3 in DNA: TGCGCCAGCAGCCAACAGGGGCTCCGGGAGCTGTTTTTT. Translation: CASSQQGLRELFF.

This clonotype has a count of ten or more. The chain has TRBV7-2 and TRBJ2-1; 14 bases are shared with TRBD2. V shed 2 bases and J 4 bases; nucleotides not matched to a gene: 4. The CDR3 length is 17 residues. In germline, CDR1 is SGHTA, CDR2 FQGNSA. The CDR3 loop reads CASSLFGTSGGYNEQFF. As DNA, the CDR3 is TGTGCCAGCAGCTTATTCGGGACTAGCGGGGGATACAATGAGCAGTTCTTC.

The chain links TRBV6-2 or TRBV6-3 to TRBJ1-2; D call uncertain. V lost 0 bases and J lost 3, with 26 bases in between. The CDR3 extends over 20 amino acids. Germline V lookup: CDR1 MNHEY, CDR2 SVGEGT. The CDR3 reads CASSYSNTAQPEKFYYGYTF. The CDR3 DNA reads as TGTGCCAGCAGTTACTCGAATACGGCACAGCCCGAGAAGTTCTACTATGGCTACACCTTC.

V gene TRBV7-2 combines with J gene TRBJ1-4; D not resolved. CDR3 length: 15 residues. CDR1 is SGHTA and CDR2 is FQGNSA in the germline V gene. Trimming removed 1 base from V and 0 bases from J, with 6 bases in between. The CDR3 region is CASSLEAATNEKLFF. In nucleotides, the CDR3 is TGTGCCAGCAGCTTAGAAGCCGCAACTAATGAAAAACTGTTTTTT.

Only a few counts were recorded for this clonotype. The chain couples TRBV7-6 to TRBJ1-6; no definite D call. V lost 5 bases and J 10 bases, leaving 15 bases between the germline ends. The CDR3 is 14 amino acids. Germline loops: CDR1 SGHVS, CDR2 FNYEAQ. As DNA, the CDR3 is TGTGCCAGCAGCGACGACGAGGCCATCTCACCCCTCCACTTT. Its protein is CASSDDEAISPLHF.

The chain couples TRBV24-1 to TRBJ2-1; 7 bases are a match to TRBD1. The CDR3 length is 17 residues. Trimming took 4 bases from V and 5 from J; bases not matched to a gene: 13. Germline values: CDR1 KGHDR, CDR2 SFDVKD. This CDR3 reads CATSDHARQGLDNEQFF. CDR3 in DNA: TGTGCCACCAGTGACCACGCGAGACAGGGTCTCGACAATGAGCAGTTCTTC.

This chain connects TRBV7-9 to TRBJ2-3; 12 bases are shared with TRBD1. The V gene end was trimmed by 7 bases and the J gene end by 5 bases; junction bases not matched to a gene: 16. Germline values: CDR1 SEHNR, CDR2 FQNEAQ (reference sequence). This CDR3 comprises 18 residues. The CDR3: CASILRPPGQGAVDTQYF. In DNA form, the CDR3 reads TGTGCCAGCATCCTCCGCCCCCCGGGACAGGGGGCGGTAGATACGCAGTATTTT.

This clonotype was seen at least ten times. V and J are TRBV7-8 and TRBJ2-1, with TRBD1 as a possible D gene (5 bases). V lost 5 bases and J lost 4, with 15 bases in between. The germline gives CDR1 SGHVS, CDR2 FQNEAQ. This CDR3 contains 15 residues. The CDR3 here is CASSPPRGPYNEQFF. For the CDR3, the DNA is TGTGCCAGCAGCCCCCCTAGGGGCCCGTACAATGAGCAGTTCTTC.

This clonotype was seen ten or more times. V is TRBV7-2 and J is TRBJ2-7; D is possibly TRBD2 (6 bases). V shed 0 bases and J shed 6 bases, with 15 bases lying between them. The CDR3 runs to 15 residues. From germline, CDR1 is SGHTA and CDR2 FQGNSA. The CDR3 loop reads CASSLAEGPSGEQYF. The CDR3 DNA reads as TGTGCCAGCAGCTTAGCGGAGGGGCCCTCGGGCGAGCAGTACTTC.

As to this clonotype: One end of the junction does not line up with germline, which may come from a read error. The V and J genes are TRBV20-1 and TRBJ2-5; D gene unclear. CDR3 length: 13 amino acids. CDR1 DFQATT and CDR2 SNEGSKA come from the germline V gene (reference sequence). The CDR3 here is CSARDPAVEAQYF. The CDR3 DNA is TGCAGTGCTAGAGATCCAGCCGTAGAGGCCCAGTACTTC.

This chain uses TRBV19 with TRBJ2-1, with TRBD2 matching over 12 bases. This CDR3 is 14 amino acids long. CDR1 and CDR2 (germline): LNHDA, SQIVND (reference sequence). Germline trimming cut 7 bases from V and 6 bases from J; bases unmatched to any gene: 4. The CDR3 DNA reads as TGTGCCAGTACTAGCGGGGGGGCCATCAATGAGCAGTTCTTC. Translation gives CASTSGGAINEQFF.

The chain links TRBV12-3 or TRBV12-4 to TRBJ1-1; D remains ambiguous. V was shortened by 6 bases and J by 5 bases, with 10 bases between the two germline ends. The CDR3 consists of 12 residues. In DNA, the CDR3 is TGTGCCAGCAGAGGTTTCTCTACTGAAGCTTTCTTT. It specifies CASRGFSTEAFF.

The genes are TRBV7-2 and TRBJ2-7; 10 bases map to TRBD2. V gave up 5 bases and J gave up 0 bases; unmatched junction bases: 7. Germline V gene lookup returns CDR1 SGHTA and CDR2 FQGNSA. The CDR3 spans 16 residues. As DNA, the CDR3 is TGTGCCAGCAGCCTCGGGATAGCGGGGGGCTCCTACGAGCAGTACGTC. The encoded protein is CASSLGIAGGSYEQYV.

Turning to this clonotype: A read error may be the cause here, since a much bigger clone is one base away. V is TRBV7-4 and J is TRBJ2-1, with TRBD1 as a possible D gene (6 bases). CDR3 size: 13 residues. Germline CDR1 is SGHVT and CDR2 is SQSDAQ. CDR3 region: CASKIHRENGQFF. DNA for the CDR3: TGTGCCAGCAAGATACACAGGGAAAATGGGCAGTTCTTC.

This chain connects TRBV6-5 to TRBJ1-1; no clear D. With 0 bases removed from V and 4 bases from J, the gap between germline ends came to 15 bases. The length of the CDR3 is 16 residues. Germline CDR1 MNHEY, CDR2 SVGAGI. The CDR3 reads CASSYSTGPLSTEAFF. The CDR3 bases are TGTGCCAGCAGTTACTCCACCGGACCACTCTCCACTGAAGCTTTCTTT.

V and J are TRBV5-3 and TRBJ2-3, with 12 bases matching TRBD2. TRBV5-3 is treated as an ORF (open reading frame) with a function not yet certain. The CDR3 is made up of 18 amino acids. The J segment lost 2 bases and the V segment lost 8 bases, leaving 15 bases of the junction unmatched. CDR3 region: CASSETSGGPHNTDTQYF. Here the CDR3 DNA reads TGTGCCAGCAGCGAAACTAGCGGGGGGCCCCATAACACAGATACGCAGTATTTT.

The CDR3 coding sequence is TGTGCCAGCAGCTTACGTCTACTTAGCACAGATACGCAGTATTTT. Encoded protein: CASSLRLLSTDTQYF. J is TRBJ2-3 and V is TRBV7-2; D remains unclear. The germline V and J ends were trimmed by 2 bases and 0 bases, with 9 bases remaining between them. The CDR3 runs to 15 residues. CDR1 and CDR2 from the germline V gene are SGHTA and FQGNSA.

This clonotype was observed many times. The rearrangement links TRBV5-6 to TRBJ1-4; no definite D call. CDR1 SGHDT and CDR2 YYEEEE come from the germline V gene. The CDR3 is 15 residues long. Trimming stripped 2 bases from V and 0 bases from J, with 8 bases between. The CDR3 DNA follows: TGTGCCAGCAGCTTCCTTGTTGCAACTAATGAAAAACTGTTTTTT. Its translation is CASSFLVATNEKLFF.

This clonotype was observed a single time. CDR3 sequence (DNA): TGCAGTGCTAGAGATCAGAGGGGGCCTTACAATGAGCAGTTCTTC. Protein sequence: CSARDQRGPYNEQFF. The chain joins TRBV20-1 to TRBJ2-1, with TRBD1 identical over 7 bases. The CDR3 runs to 15 residues. V was clipped by 0 bases and J by 4 bases; unmatched bases: 6. The germline V gene has CDR1 DFQATT and CDR2 SNEGSKA (reference sequence).

This clonotype was recorded at least ten times. The chain joins TRBV7-2 to TRBJ2-7, with 11 bases that match TRBD2. The J segment lost 6 bases and the V segment lost 4 bases, leaving 5 bases of the junction unmatched. The germline gives CDR1 SGHTA, CDR2 FQGNSA. The CDR3 consists of 14 residues. CDR3 nucleotides: TGTGCCAGCAGCTCCCGACTAGCGGGGAGCGAGCAGTACTTC. Translating gives CASSSRLAGSEQYF.

The gene calls are TRBV27 and TRBJ1-6; no reliable D call. CDR1 is MNHEY, CDR2 SMNVEV, per germline (reference sequence). This CDR3 has 13 amino acids. V gave up 5 bases and J gave up 15 bases, with 17 bases separating them. DNA of the CDR3: TGTGCCAGCAGTCCTAAAGTCGTAATGGTCCTCCACTTT. Translating gives CASSPKVVMVLHF.

The V call is TRBV4-1, the J call TRBJ1-6; no firm D call. This CDR3 comprises 15 residues. The ends were cut back, 0 bases at V and 9 bases at J, with 12 bases in the middle. Germline V gene lookup returns CDR1 MGHRA and CDR2 YSYEKL. CDR3 region: CASSQEVAASSPLHF. The CDR3, as DNA: TGCGCCAGCAGCCAAGAGGTCGCAGCGAGTTCACCCCTCCACTTT.

The J gene is TRBJ2-2, the V gene TRBV9; the match to TRBD1 covers 10 bases. J lost 5 bases, V lost 4 bases, and 8 bases had no gene match. The CDR3 covers 16 residues. CDR1 SGDLS and CDR2 YYNGEE come from the germline V gene. The CDR3 loop is CASSPSDRGRTGELFF. CDR3 coding DNA: TGTGCCAGCAGCCCTTCCGACAGGGGGCGAACCGGGGAGCTGTTTTTT.

With regard to this clonotype: A read error may explain this, as a much larger clone is one base away. V gene TRBV7-8 combines with J gene TRBJ1-1, with a possible D match to TRBD1 (5 bases). Germline CDR1 and CDR2: SGHVS and FQNEAQ. The CDR3 length is 13 residues. The CDR3 DNA reads TGTGCCAGCAGCAACAAGAGGGGCACTGAAGCTCTCTTT. This codes for CASSNKRGTEALF.

The rearrangement uses TRBV4-1 and TRBJ2-3; weak D call: TRBD2 (5 bases). The CDR3 runs 15 residues. V was clipped by 1 base and J by 4 bases, with 12 bases between them. CDR1 MGHRA and CDR2 YSYEKL come from the germline V gene. The CDR3 DNA is TGCGCCAGCAGCCAAGTTGGGAGTGTTTCAGATACGCAGTATTTT. It yields the protein CASSQVGSVSDTQYF.

This chain uses TRBV6-2 or TRBV6-3 with TRBJ1-1; D might be TRBD1 (6 bases). Trimming shortened V by 4 bases and J by 4 bases, and 10 bases separated the two germline ends. CDR3 length: 13 amino acids. Germline V gives CDR1 MNHEY, CDR2 SVGEGT. This CDR3 is CASSWGRITEAFF. CDR3 in DNA: TGTGCCAGCAGTTGGGGGCGGATCACTGAAGCTTTCTTT.